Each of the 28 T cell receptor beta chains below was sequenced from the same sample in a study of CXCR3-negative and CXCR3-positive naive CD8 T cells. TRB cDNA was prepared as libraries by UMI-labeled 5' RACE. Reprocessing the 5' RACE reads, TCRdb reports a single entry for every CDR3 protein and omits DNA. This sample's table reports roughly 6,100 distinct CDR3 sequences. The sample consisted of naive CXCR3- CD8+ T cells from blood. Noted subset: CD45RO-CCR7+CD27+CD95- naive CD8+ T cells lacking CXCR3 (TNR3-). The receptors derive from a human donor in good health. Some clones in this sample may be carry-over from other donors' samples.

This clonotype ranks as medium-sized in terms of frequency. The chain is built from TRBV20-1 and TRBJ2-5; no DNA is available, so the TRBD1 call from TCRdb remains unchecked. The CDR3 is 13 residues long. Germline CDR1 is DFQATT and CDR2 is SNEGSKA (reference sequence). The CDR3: CSASRGDQETQYF.

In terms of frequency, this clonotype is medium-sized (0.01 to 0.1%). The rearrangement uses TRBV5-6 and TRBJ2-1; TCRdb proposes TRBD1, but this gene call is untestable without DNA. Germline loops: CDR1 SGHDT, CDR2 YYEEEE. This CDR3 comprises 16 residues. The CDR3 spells CASSLGPGNLNNEQFF.

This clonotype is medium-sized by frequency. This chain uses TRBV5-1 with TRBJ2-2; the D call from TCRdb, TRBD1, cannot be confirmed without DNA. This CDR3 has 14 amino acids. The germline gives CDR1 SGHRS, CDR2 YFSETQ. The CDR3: CASSGWDVTGELFF.

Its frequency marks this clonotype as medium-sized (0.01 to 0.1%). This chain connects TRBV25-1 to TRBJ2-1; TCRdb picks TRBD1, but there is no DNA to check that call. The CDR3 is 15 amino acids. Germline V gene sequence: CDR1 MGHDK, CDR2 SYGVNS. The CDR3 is CASSDASGSRVEQFF.

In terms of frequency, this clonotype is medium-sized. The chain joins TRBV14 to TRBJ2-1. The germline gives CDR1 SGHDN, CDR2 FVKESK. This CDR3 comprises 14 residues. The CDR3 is CASSQFYSYNEQFF.

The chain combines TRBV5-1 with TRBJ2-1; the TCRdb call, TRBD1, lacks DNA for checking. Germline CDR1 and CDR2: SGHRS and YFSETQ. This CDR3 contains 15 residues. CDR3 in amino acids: CASNWGDPIYNEQFF. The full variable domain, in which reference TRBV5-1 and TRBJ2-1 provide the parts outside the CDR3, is KAGVTQTPRYLIKTRGQQVTLSCSPISGHRSVSWYQQTPGQGLQFLFEYFSETQRNKGNFPGRFSGRQFSNSRSEMNVSTLELGDSALYLCASNWGDPIYNEQFFGPGTRLTVL.

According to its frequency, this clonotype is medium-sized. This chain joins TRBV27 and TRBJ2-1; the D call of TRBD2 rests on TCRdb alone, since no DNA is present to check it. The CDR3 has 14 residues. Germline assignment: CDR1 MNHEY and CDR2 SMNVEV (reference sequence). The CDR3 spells CASSDRELGNEQFF.

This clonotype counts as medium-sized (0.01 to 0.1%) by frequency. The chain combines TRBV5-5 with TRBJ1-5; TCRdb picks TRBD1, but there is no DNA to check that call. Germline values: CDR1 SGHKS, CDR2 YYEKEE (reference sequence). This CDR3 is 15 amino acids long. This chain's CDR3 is CASSEGQGVAQPQHF.

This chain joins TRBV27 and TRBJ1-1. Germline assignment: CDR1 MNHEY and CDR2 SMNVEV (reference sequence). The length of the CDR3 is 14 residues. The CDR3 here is CASSLSALNTEAFF.

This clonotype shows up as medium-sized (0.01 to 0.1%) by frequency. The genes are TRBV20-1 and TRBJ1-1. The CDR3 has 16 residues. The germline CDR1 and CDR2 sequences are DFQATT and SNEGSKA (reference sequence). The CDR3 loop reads CSARERTGGVGTEAFF.

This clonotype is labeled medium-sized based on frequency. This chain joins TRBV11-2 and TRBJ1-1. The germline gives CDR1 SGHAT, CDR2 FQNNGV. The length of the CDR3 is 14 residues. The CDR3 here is CASSLSPAGAEAFF.

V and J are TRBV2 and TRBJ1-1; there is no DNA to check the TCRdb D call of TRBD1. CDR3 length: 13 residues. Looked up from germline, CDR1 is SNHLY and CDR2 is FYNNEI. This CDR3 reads CASRLPAPNEAFF.

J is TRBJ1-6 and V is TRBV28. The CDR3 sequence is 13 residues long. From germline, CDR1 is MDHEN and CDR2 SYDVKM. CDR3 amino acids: CASSLSRDSPLHF.

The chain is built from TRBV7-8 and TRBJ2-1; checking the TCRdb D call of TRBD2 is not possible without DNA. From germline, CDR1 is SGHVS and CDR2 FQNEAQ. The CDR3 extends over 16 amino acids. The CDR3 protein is CASSLDAGGPYNEQFF.

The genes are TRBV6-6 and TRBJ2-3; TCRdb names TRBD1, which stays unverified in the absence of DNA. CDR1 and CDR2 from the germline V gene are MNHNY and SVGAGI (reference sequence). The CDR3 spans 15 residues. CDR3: CASSPTVSSTDTQYF.

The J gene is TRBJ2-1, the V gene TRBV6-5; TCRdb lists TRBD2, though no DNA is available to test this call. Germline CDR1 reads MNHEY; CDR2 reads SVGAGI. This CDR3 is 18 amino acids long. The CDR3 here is CASSYLGGPLSSYNEQFF.

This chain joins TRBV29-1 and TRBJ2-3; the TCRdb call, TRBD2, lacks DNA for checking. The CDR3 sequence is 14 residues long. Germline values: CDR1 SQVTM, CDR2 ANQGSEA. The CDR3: CSVELAKTTDTQYF.

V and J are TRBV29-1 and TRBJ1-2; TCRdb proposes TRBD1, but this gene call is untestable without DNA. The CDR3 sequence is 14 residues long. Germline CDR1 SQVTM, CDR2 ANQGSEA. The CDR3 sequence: CSVEPGTGSRGYTF.

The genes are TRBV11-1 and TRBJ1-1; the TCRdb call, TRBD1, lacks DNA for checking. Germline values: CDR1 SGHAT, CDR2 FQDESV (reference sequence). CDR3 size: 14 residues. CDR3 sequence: CASSLPGVNTEAFF.

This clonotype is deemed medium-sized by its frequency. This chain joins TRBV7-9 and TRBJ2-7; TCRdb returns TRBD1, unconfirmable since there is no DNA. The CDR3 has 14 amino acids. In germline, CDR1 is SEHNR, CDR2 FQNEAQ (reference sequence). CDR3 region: CASMGAETPYEQYF.

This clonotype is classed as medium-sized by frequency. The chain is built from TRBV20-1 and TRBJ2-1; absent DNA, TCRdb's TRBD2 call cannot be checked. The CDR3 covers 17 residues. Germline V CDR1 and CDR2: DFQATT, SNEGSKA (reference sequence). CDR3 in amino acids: CSARDTGTSGTYNEQFF.

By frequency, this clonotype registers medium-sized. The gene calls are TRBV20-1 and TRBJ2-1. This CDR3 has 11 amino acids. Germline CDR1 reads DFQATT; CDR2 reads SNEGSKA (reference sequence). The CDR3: CSARSHNEQFF.

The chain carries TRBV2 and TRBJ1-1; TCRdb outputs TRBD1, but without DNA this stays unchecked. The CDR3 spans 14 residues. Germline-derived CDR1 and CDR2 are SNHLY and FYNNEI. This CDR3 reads CASSEVNRGTEAFF.

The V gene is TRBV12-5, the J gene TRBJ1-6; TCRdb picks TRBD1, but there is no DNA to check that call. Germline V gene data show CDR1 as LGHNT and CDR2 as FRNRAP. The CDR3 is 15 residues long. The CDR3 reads CASGLSLRDASPLHF.

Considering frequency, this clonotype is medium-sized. The CDR3 sequence is CASRTSGSLDEQFF. The chain joins TRBV7-8 to TRBJ2-1; TCRdb reports TRBD2, a call that lacks DNA to check it against. This CDR3 spans 14 amino acids. Germline loops: CDR1 SGHVS, CDR2 FQNEAQ.

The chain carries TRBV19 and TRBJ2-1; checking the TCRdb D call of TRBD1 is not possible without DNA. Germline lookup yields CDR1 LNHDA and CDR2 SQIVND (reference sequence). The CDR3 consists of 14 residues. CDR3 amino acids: CASSIIGPTGEQFF.

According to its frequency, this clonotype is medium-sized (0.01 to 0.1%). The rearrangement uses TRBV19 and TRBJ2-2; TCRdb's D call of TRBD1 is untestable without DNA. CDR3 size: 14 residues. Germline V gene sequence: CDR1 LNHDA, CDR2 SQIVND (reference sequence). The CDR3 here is CASSTGEYTGELFF.

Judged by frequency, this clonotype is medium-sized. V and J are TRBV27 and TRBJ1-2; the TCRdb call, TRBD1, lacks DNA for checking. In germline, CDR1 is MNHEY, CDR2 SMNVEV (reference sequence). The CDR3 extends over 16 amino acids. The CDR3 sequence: CASSPGQPIPPGGYTF.